This TCR beta chain stems from a study of cytomegalovirus exposure and HLA in healthy donors. Both 60 Vbeta primers and 13 Jbeta primers went into the PCR. Using immunoSEQ multiplex PCR, the repertoire was profiled, and TCRdb retains in-frame clones only, with some absent. The data show fewer than 250,000 clones, with approximately 77% seen just once and about 3.4% held by the top ten. With regard to this clone: What it binds is not known.

Study results and caveats: Among TCR beta chains, those listed as cytomegalovirus-associated numbered around 160. Many donors carried some public TCRs, although rarity characterized most TCR sequences. Several of the most significant clusters appeared linked to common viral pathogens, based on a later analysis.

This CDR3 spans 17 amino acids. Germline V CDR1 and CDR2: SGHTA, FQGNSA. V lost 4 bases and J lost 0, with 16 bases in between. Nominally healthy donors were sampled, though unrecorded immune exposures were likely. The material sequenced was PBMCs. This clonotype originated in a man aged 35-49 years in good health and CMV-seropositive. The chain has TRBV7-2 and TRBJ2-1; D remains unclear. The CDR3 bases are TGTGCCAGCAGCTCTAGGATGGCTAGGAGCTCCTACAATGAGCAGTTCTTC. Encoded protein: CASSSRMARSSYNEQFF.